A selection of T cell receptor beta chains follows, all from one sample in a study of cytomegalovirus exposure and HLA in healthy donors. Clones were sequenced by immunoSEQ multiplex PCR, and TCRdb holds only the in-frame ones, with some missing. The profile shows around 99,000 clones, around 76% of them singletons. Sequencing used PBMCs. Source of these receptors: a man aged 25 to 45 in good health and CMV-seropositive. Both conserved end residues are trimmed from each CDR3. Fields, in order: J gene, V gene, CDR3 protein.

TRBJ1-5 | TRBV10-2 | ASRGRGTLSSQPQH
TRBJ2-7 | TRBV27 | ASSLGGGWGEQY
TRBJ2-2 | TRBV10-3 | AISPPGLAGFTGELF
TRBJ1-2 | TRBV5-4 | ASSVTGKDDYT
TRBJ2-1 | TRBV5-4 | ASSSGTSGYNEQF
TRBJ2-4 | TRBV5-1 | ASSLGLGTSGGAGAKNSQY
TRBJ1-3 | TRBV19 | ASSIKGNSGNTIY
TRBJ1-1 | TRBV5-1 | ASSSAGENTEAF
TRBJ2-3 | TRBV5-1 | ASSLLGPLTTDTQY
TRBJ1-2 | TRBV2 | ASREDGLGGSYT
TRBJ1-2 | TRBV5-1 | ASSMELNGGARGYGYT
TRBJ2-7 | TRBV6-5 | ASSYTGQGSVEQY
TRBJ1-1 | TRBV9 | ASRGWEGTEAF
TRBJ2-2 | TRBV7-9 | ASSFSVQGTTGELF
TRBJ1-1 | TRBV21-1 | ASSKGEGAQAF
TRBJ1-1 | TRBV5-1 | ASSPQGNTEAF
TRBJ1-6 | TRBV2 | ATVRSYNSPLH
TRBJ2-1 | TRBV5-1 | ASSLLVARGDNEQF
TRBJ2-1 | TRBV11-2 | ASSPHIAGSYNEQF
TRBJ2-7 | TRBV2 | ASGTTEQY
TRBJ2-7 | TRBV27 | ASRTEKRGGYEQY
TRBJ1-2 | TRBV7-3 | ASSLTRGGGYT
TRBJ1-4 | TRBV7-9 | ASSLGGGSTTNEKLF
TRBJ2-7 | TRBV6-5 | ASSYSRQGVSYEQY
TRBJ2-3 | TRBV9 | ASSAGRGGTDTQY
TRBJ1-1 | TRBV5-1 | ASSTRLNTEAF
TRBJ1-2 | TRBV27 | ATLARQGRYGYT
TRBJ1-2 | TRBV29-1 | SETRDSRYT
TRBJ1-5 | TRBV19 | ASAQASQPQH
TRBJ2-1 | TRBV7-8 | ASSLGRWAGGGRNEQF
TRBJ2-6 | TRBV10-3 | AISLSGGLAATGANGLT
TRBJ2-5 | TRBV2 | ASSGSRGKETQY
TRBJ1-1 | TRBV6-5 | ASSYSTQGEAF
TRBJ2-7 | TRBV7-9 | ASSLNSDRRYEQY
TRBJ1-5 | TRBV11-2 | ASSPGAGLGDQPQH
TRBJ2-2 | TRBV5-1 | ASSRTDTNTGELF
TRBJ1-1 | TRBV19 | ASSISGGRTEAF
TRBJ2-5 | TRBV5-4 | ASSPTPMTSGQETQY
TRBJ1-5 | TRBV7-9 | ASSLGQGDGRTQPQH
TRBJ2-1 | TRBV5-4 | ASSFSGGAYNEQF
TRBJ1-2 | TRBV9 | ASSVGGLDYGYT
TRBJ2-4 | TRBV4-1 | ASSQFQGQDTGSQY
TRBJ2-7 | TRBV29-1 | SSSRGTGSEQY
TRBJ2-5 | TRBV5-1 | ASRLGTPKETQY
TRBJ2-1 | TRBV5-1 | ASRTGTYNEQF
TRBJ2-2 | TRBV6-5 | ASSQKTDLTGELF
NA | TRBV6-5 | ASSAGGPYEQY
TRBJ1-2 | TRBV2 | ASSFDIYGYT
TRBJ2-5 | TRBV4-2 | ASSQVGTTRVTQY
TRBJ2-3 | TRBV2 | ASSGRTASTDTQY
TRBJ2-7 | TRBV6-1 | ASSVTPGQGGHEQY
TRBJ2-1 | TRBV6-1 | ASTSSGGARSEQF
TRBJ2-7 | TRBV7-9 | SSNLGLRGGRYEQY
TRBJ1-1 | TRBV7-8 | ASSSGGGTEAF
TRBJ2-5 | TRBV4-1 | ASSPLAGETQY
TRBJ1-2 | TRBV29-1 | SVENTGIIYGYT
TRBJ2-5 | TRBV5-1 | ASSLGLAGGQETQY
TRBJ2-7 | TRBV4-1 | ASSRPTPGLASHEQY
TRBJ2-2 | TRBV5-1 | ASSLEGGANTGELF